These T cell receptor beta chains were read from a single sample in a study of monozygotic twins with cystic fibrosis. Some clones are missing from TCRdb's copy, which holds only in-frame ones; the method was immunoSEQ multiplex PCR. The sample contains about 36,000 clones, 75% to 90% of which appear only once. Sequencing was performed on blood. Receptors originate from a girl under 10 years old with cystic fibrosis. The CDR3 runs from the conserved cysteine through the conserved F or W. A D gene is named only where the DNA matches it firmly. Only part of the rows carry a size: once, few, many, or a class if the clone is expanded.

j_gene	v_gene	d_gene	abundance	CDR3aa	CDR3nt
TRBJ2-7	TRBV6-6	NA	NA	CASSYMGTYEQYF	TGTGCCAGCAGTTACATGGGGACCTACGAGCAGTACTTC
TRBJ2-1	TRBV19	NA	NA	CASSPAPEREQFF	TGTGCCAGTAGCCCTGCCCCCGAACGAGAGCAGTTCTTC
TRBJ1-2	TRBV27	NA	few	CASSLWGGGVAANYGYTF	TGTGCCAGCAGTTTATGGGGCGGGGGGGTTGCGGCTAACTATGGCTACACCTTC
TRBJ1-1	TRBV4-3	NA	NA	CASSQDPRTEAFF	TGCGCCAGCAGCCAAGATCCCCGTACTGAAGCTTTCTTT
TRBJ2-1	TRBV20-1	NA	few	CSATRGLEQFF	TGCAGTGCTACAAGGGGGTTGGAGCAGTTCTTC
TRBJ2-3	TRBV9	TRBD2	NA	CASSVSGGRVSDTQYF	TGTGCCAGCAGCGTTTCCGGGGGGAGGGTGTCAGATACGCAGTATTTT
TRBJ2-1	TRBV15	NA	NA	CATSRYQGSYNEQFF	TGTGCCACCAGCAGATACCAGGGATCCTACAATGAGCAGTTCTTC
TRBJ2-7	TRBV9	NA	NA	CASSLPSGREQYF	TGTGCCAGCAGCTTACCCAGTGGTAGGGAGCAGTACTTC
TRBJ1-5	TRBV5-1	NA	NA	CASSLEAGRDQPQHF	TGCGCCAGCAGCTTGGAGGCAGGCAGGGATCAGCCCCAGCATTTT
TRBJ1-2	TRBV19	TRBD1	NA	CASSIRYPRQGFRYGYTF	TGTGCCAGTAGTATACGATATCCTCGACAGGGGTTTAGGTATGGCTACACCTTC
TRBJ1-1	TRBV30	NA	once	CAWSTRTAGTEAFF	TGTGCCTGGAGTACGCGGACAGCCGGCACTGAAGCTTTCTTT
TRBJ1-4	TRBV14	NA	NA	CASSPDSATNEKLFF	TGTGCCAGCAGCCCCGACAGTGCAACTAATGAAAAACTGTTTTTT
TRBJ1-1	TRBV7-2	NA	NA	CASSPRGGPGTEAFF	TGTGCCAGCAGCCCGAGGGGGGGCCCTGGGACTGAAGCTTTCTTT
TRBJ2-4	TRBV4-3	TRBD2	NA	CASSQDMASGQNIQYF	TGCGCCAGCAGCCAAGATATGGCTAGCGGACAAAACATTCAGTACTTC
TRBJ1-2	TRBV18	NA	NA	CASSPPPGRPNYGYTF	TGTGCCAGCTCACCTCCCCCCGGGAGACCTAACTATGGCTACACCTTC